This T cell receptor beta chain derives from a study of OX40 agonist ivuxolimab in advanced cancers. About the research overall: Patients achieving partial responses numbered three: one hepatocellular carcinoma case and two cutaneous melanoma cases.

Trimming took off 3 bases at V and 4 bases at J, with 7 bases between the two ends. Germline assignment: CDR1 MNHNY and CDR2 SVGAGI (reference sequence). This CDR3 region has 13 residues. Measured with immunoSEQ multiplex PCR; TCRdb has only the in-frame clones, and not every one. The sample has about 110,000 clones, roughly nine tenths seen once. This receptor was identified in an adult with an advanced solid tumor such as melanoma, head and neck, liver or kidney cancer. V and J are TRBV6-6 and TRBJ1-3, with unresolved D. Sequenced here: CD4+ or CD8+ T cells sorted from blood, sampled in a trial of the OX40 agonist ivuxolimab. The CDR3 spells CASSYEEGNTIYF. The CDR3 region has the DNA TGTGCCAGCAGTTATGAGGAAGGAAACACCATATATTTT.